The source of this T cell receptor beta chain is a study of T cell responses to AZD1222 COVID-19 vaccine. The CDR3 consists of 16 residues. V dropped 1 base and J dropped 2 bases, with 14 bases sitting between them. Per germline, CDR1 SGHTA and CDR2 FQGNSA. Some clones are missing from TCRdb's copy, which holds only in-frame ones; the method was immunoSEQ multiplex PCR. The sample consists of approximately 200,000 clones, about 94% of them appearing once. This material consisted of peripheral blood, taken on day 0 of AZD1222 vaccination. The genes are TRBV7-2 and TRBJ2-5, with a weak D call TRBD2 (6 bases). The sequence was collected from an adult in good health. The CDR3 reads CASSLGPGAGQETQYF. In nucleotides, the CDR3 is TGTGCCAGCAGCTTAGGTCCCGGGGCGGGGCAAGAGACCCAGTACTTC.